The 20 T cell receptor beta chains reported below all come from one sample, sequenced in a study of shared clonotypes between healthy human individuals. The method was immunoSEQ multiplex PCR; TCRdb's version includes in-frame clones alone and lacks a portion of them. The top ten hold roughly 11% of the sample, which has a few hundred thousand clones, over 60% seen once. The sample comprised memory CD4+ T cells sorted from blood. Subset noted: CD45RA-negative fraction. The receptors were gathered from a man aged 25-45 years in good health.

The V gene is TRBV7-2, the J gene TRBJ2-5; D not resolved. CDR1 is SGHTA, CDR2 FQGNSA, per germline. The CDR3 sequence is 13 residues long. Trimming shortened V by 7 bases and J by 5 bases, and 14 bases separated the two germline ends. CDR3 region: CASTFNRAETQYF. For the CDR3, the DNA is TGTGCCAGCACTTTTAATCGGGCGGAGACCCAGTACTTC.

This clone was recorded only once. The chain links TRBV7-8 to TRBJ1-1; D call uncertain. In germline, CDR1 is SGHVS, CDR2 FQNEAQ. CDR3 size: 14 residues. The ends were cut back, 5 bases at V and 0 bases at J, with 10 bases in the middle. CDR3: CASSAPGMNTEAFF. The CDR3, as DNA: TGTGCCAGCAGCGCCCCAGGTATGAACACTGAAGCTTTCTTT.

As DNA, the CDR3 is TGCGCCAGCAGCCAAGCTATCGCCCTCGGGCCAGGCGAGCAGTACTTC. It is translated as CASSQAIALGPGEQYF. The gene calls are TRBV4-1 and TRBJ2-7; D not certain. Trimming cost V 1 base and J 6 bases, with 19 bases left between them. This CDR3 is built from 16 residues. In germline, CDR1 is MGHRA, CDR2 YSYEKL.

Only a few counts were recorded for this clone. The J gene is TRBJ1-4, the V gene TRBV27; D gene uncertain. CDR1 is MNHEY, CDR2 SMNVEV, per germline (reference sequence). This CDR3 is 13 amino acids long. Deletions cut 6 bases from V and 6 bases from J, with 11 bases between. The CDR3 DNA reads TGTGCCAGCAGCCCTTCCCGAGATGAAAAACTGTTTTTT. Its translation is CASSPSRDEKLFF.

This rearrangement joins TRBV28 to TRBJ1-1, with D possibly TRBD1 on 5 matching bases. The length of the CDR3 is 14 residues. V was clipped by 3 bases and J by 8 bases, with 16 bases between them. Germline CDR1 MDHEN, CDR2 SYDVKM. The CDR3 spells CASSFLGRKVEAFF. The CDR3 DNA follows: TGTGCCAGCAGTTTCTTGGGGCGAAAGGTCGAAGCTTTCTTT.

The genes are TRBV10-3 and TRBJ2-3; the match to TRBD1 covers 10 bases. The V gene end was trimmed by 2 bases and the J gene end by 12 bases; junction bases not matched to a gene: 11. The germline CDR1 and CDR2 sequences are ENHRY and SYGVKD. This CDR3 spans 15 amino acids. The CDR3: CAISEPRNDRGHQYF. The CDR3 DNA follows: TGTGCCATCAGTGAGCCACGAAATGACAGGGGGCATCAGTATTTT.

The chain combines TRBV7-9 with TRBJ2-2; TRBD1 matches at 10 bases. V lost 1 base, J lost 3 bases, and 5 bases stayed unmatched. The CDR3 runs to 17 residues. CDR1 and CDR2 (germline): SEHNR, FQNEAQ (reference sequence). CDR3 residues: CASSLGQGASDTGELFF. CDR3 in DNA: TGTGCCAGCAGCTTAGGACAGGGGGCTTCTGACACCGGGGAGCTGTTTTTT.

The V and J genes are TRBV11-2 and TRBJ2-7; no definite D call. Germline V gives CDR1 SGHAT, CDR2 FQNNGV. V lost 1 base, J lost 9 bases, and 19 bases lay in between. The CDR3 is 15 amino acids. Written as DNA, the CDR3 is TGTGCCAGCAGCTTAGGGACCCTTTTTGCAACGCGGCAGTACTTC. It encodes CASSLGTLFATRQYF.

The CDR3 loop is CASSAPRLAETSTDTQYF. The DNA of the CDR3 is TGTGCCAGCAGCGCCCCCAGACTAGCGGAGACTAGCACAGATACGCAGTATTTT. The chain joins TRBV9 to TRBJ2-3, with TRBD2 matching over 9 bases. Germline CDR1 is SGDLS and CDR2 is YYNGEE. Losses at the gene ends were 3 bases for V and 0 bases for J; bases not matched to a gene: 11. CDR3 size: 18 residues.

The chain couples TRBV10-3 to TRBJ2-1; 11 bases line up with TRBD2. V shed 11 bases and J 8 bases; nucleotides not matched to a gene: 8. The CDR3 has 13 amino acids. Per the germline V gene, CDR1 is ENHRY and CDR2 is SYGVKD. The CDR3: CASGTSGVDEQFF. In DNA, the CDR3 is TGTGCCTCCGGGACTAGCGGTGTGGATGAGCAGTTCTTC.

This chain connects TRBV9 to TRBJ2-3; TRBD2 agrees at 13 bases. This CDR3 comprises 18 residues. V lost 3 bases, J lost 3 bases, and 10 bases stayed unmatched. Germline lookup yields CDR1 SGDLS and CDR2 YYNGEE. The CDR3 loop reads CASSGRGLAGVVTDTQYF. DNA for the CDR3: TGTGCCAGCAGCGGCCGCGGACTAGCGGGAGTTGTAACAGATACGCAGTATTTT.

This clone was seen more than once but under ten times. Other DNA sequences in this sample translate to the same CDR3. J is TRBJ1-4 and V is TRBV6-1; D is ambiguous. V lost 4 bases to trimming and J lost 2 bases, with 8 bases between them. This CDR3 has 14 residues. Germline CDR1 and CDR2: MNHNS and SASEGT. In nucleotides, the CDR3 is TGTGCCAGCAGTGTTGGAGGGACTAATGAAAAACTGTTTTTT. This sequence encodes CASSVGGTNEKLFF.

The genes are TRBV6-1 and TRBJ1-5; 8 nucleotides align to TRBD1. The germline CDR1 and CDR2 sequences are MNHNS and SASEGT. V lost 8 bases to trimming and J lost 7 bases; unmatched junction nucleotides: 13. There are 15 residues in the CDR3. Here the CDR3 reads CASADADRAEQPQHF. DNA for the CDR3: TGTGCCAGCGCCGACGCGGACAGGGCGGAACAGCCCCAGCATTTT.

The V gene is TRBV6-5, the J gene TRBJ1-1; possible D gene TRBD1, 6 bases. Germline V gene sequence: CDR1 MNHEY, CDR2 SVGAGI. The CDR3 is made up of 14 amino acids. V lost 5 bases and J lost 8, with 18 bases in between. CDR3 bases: TGTGCCAGCAGTCTGTGGGACAAACAAACAGAAGCTTTCTTT. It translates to CASSLWDKQTEAFF.

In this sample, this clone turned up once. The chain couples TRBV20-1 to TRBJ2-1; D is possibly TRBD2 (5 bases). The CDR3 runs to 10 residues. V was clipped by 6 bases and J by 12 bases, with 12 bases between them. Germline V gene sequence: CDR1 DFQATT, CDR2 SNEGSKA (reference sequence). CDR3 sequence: CSAARERQFF. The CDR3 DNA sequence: TGCAGTGCCGCCCGGGAACGGCAGTTCTTC.

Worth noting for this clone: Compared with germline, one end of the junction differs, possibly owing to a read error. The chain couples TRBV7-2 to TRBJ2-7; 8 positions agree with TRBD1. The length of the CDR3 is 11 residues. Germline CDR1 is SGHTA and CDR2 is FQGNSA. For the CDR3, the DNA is TGTGCCAGCAGCTGCAGACAGGGGCCTGCCTTC. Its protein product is CASSCRQGPAF.

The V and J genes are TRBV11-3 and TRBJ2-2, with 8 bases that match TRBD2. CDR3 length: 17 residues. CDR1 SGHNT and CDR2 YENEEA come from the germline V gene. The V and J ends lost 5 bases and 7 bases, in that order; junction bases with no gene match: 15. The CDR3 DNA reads TGTGCCAGCAGCCCAGAATCTAGCGGGCTGGGGGGCGGGGAGCTGTTTTTT. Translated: CASSPESSGLGGGELFF.

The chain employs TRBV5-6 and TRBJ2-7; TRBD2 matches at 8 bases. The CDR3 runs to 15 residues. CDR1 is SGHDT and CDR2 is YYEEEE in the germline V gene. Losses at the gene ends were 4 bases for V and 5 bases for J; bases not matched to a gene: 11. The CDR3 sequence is CASSPGTGGPNEQYF. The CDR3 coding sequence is TGTGCCAGCAGCCCGGGGACGGGAGGGCCAAACGAGCAGTACTTC.

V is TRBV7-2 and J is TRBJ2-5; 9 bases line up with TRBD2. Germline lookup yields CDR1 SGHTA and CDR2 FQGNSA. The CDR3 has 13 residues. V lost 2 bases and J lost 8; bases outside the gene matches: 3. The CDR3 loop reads CASSLRTSVTQYF. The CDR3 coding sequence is TGTGCCAGCAGCTTACGGACTAGCGTAACCCAGTACTTC. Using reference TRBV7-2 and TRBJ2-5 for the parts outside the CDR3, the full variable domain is GAGVSQSPSNKVTEKGKDVELRCDPISGHTALYWYRQSLGQGLEFLIYFQGNSAPDKSGLPSDRFSAERTGGSVSTLTIQRTQQEDSAVYLCASSLRTSVTQYFGPGTRLLVL.

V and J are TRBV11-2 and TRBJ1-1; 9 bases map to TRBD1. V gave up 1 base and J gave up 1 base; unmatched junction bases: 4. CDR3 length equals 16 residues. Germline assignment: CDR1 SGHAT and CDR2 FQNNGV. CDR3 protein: CASSLGEGQGNTEAFF. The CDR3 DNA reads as TGTGCCAGCAGCTTAGGGGAGGGACAGGGGAACACTGAAGCTTTCTTT.